This T cell receptor (beta chain) came from a study of blood T cell repertoires in COVID-19. Libraries were prepared by immunoSEQ multiplex PCR; TCRdb keeps only in-frame clonotypes and omits some of them. The table includes 30,000 to 40,000 clones, 90% to 95% detected once. By share of the sample, this clone is medium-sized (0.01 to 0.1%). Germline values: CDR1 SQVTM, CDR2 ANQGSEA. The CDR3 contains 11 residues. The V gene lost 1 base and the J gene lost 10 bases, with 8 bases spanning the gap. The receptor was derived from a man aged 50-59 years with active COVID-19. The sample comprised peripheral blood. The V gene is TRBV29-1, the J gene TRBJ1-5; D is uncertain. CDR3 sequence (DNA): TGCAGCGTTGAAGGTCCAGGACCCCAGCATTTT. Amino acid sequence: CSVEGPGPQHF.